The entry that follows covers one TCR beta chain sequence. RNA transcripts yielded amplified TCR beta CDR3 regions. The study used the HTBI primer set for a first-round RT-PCR of the TCR CDR3. TCRdb re-called the multiplex PCR reads with MiXCR, one entry per CDR3 protein. The sample consists of about 560,000 distinct CDR3 sequences, around 17% of them appearing once. This entry is derived from a study of T cells in Graves' hyperthyroidism and ophthalmopathy. The sequenced material came from blood. This clonotype originated in a woman younger than 30 with Graves' hyperthyroidism.

CDR3 sequence reads: CASSLYGPSTDTQYF. CDR3 DNA sequence: TGCGCCAGCAGCTTGTACGGGCCAAGCACAGATACGCAGTATTTT. V is TRBV5-1 and J is TRBJ2-3; D gene ambiguous. Looked up from germline, CDR1 is SGHRS and CDR2 is YFSETQ. V was trimmed by 1 base and J by 0 bases, leaving 9 bases between them. The CDR3 runs to 15 residues.